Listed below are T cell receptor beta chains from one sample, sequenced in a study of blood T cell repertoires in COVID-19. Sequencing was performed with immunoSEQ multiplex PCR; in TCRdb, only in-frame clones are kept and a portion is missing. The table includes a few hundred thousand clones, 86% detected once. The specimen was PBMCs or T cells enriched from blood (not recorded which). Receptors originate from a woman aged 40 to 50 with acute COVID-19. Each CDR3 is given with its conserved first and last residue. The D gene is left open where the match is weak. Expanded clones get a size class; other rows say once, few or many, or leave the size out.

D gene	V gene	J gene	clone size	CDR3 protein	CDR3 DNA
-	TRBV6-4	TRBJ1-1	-	CAGGHAVPEAFF	TGTGCCGGTGGACATGCTGTCCCTGAAGCTTTCTTT
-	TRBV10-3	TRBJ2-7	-	CAISYNSYEQYF	TGTGCCATCAGTTACAACAGCTACGAGCAGTACTTC
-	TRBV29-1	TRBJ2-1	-	CSVDWRIYNEQFF	TGCAGCGTTGATTGGCGGATATACAATGAGCAGTTCTTC
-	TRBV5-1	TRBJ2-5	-	CASSLFSQETQYF	TGCGCCAGCAGCTTGTTCTCCCAAGAGACCCAGTACTTC
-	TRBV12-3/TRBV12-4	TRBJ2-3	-	CASSSGSTDTQYF	TGTGCCAGCAGTTCAGGTAGCACAGATACGCAGTATTTT
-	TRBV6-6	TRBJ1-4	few	CASTRGRLNEKLFF	TGTGCCAGCACTCGGGGGAGACTTAATGAAAAACTGTTTTTT
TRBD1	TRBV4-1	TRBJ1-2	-	CASSQQQTGNAGYTF	TGCGCCAGCAGCCAACAACAGACAGGGAACGCTGGCTACACCTTC
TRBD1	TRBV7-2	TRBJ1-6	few	CASRPAQGGIPLHF	TGTGCCAGCAGGCCCGCACAGGGGGGTATACCCCTCCACTTT
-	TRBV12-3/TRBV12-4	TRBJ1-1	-	CASRGAWGTEAFF	TGTGCCAGCAGGGGGGCGTGGGGCACTGAAGCTTTCTTT
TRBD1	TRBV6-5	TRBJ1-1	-	CASSLQGDGTEAFF	TGTGCCAGCAGTTTACAGGGGGACGGCACTGAAGCTTTCTTT